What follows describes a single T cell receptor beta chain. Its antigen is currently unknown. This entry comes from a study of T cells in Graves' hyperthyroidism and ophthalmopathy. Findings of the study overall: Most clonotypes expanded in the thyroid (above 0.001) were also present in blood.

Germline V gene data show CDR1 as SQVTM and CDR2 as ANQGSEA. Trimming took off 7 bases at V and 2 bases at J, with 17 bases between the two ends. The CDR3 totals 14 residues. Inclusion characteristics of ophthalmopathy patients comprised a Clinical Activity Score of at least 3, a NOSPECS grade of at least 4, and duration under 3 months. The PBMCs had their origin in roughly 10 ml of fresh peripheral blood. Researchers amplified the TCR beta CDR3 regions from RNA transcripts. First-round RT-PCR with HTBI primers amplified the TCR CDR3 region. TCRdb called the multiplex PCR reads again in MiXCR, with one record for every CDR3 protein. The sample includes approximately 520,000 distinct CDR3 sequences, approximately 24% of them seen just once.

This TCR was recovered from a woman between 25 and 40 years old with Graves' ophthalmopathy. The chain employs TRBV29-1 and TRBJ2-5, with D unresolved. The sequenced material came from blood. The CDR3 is CSGTLGRRQETQYF. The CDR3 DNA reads TGCAGCGGGACCCTGGGAAGACGACAAGAGACCCAGTACTTC.